This TCR beta chain was captured by sequencing in a study of cytomegalovirus exposure and HLA in healthy donors. PCR amplification relied on 60 Vbeta primers (plus 13 Jbeta primers). Assay: immunoSEQ multiplex PCR; the TCRdb copy retains only in-frame clones and omits some. Of about 190,000 clones in the sample, approximately 78% are singletons; the top ten hold roughly 0.75%. Per the germline V gene, CDR1 is LNHDA and CDR2 is SQIVND (reference sequence). CDR3 length equals 15 residues. Trimming pared 1 base from V and 4 bases from J, leaving 13 bases between. Nominal health characterized the donors when sampled, though unrecorded immune exposures were likely.

This sequence joins TRBV19 and TRBJ1-1; tentatively, D is TRBD1 (5 bases). This TCR was recovered from a woman aged 18-29 years in good health and CMV-seronegative. Sequencing was done on a sample of PBMCs. The CDR3 bases are TGTGCCAGTAGTATAGGCAGGGTAACGGTCACTGAAGCTTTCTTT. Translated: CASSIGRVTVTEAFF.